Below are 16 T cell receptor beta chains sequenced from a single sample in a study of blood T cell repertoires in COVID-19. Profiling relied on immunoSEQ multiplex PCR, and the TCRdb table lists in-frame clones only, not all of them. The profile shows around 400,000 clones, about 88% of them singletons. The specimen was PBMCs or T cells enriched from blood (not recorded which). These receptors were taken from a young woman who had been exposed to COVID-19.

As DNA, the CDR3 is TGTGCCAGCTCACCAGCCGTCTCCGGTACGCAGTATTTT. Amino acids: CASSPAVSGTQYF. This sequence joins TRBV18 and TRBJ2-3; no reliable D call. The germline V and J ends were trimmed by 2 bases and 8 bases, with 11 bases remaining between them. There are 13 residues in the CDR3. CDR1 and CDR2 (germline): KGHSH, LQKENI.

The V call is TRBV13, the J call TRBJ2-3; 11 bases map to TRBD2. This CDR3 has 15 amino acids. Trimming cost V 6 bases and J 10 bases; bases outside gene matches: 12. Germline V gene sequence: CDR1 PRHDT, CDR2 FYEKMQ (reference sequence). The CDR3 sequence: CASSMTLAGEVAQYF. Written as DNA, the CDR3 is TGTGCCAGCAGTATGACACTAGCGGGAGAGGTGGCGCAGTATTTT.

The rearrangement links TRBV29-1 to TRBJ2-1; 8 nucleotides align to TRBD2. The CDR3 totals 15 residues. V was clipped by 3 bases and J by 9 bases; unmatched bases: 13. CDR1 SQVTM and CDR2 ANQGSEA come from the germline V gene. CDR3 in DNA: TGCAGCGTTGATGGGGGAGCGGGGGCTACGGGTGAGCAGTTCTTC. The encoded protein is CSVDGGAGATGEQFF.

The CDR3 DNA reads TGTGCCAGCAGTGAAGATCCAGCGGGAGGCTACGAGCAGTACTTC. Its translation: CASSEDPAGGYEQYF. J is TRBJ2-7 and V is TRBV6-1, with 9 nucleotides matching TRBD2. The V gene's germline CDR1 is MNHNS and CDR2 SASEGT. V gave up 1 base and J gave up 3 bases; unmatched junction bases: 4. CDR3 length: 15 amino acids.

V usage is TRBV11-2 and J usage is TRBJ2-3; D is unresolved. CDR1 is SGHAT, CDR2 FQNNGV, per germline. The CDR3 extends over 15 amino acids. The V end was cut by 1 base, the J end by 3 bases, with 11 bases between. CDR3 sequence (DNA): TGTGCCAGCAGCTTAGGAGGTCGATCGACAGATACGCAGTATTTT. As protein: CASSLGGRSTDTQYF.

This clone was detected only a few times. V and J are TRBV14 and TRBJ1-2; tentative D call: TRBD1 (5 bases). The CDR3 is 18 residues long. CDR1 and CDR2 (germline): SGHDN, FVKESK. Trimming cost V 2 bases and J 4 bases, with 23 bases left between them. For the CDR3, the DNA is TGTGCCAGCAGCCAAAGAGGCAGGGCGCAGATCGATTTCTATGGCTACACCTTC. This encodes CASSQRGRAQIDFYGYTF.

The rearrangement uses TRBV4-1 and TRBJ1-1; D unclear. The CDR3 is made up of 13 amino acids. The germline V and J ends were trimmed by 1 base and 6 bases, with 9 bases remaining between them. Germline V gene sequence: CDR1 MGHRA, CDR2 YSYEKL. As DNA, the CDR3 is TGCGCCAGCAGCCAAGGGATGGACTCTGAAGCTTTCTTT. Encoded protein: CASSQGMDSEAFF.

The CDR3 bases are TGTGCCAGCAGCCAACTGGAGACCCAGTACTTC. Translated: CASSQLETQYF. The V gene is TRBV3-1 (or the pseudogene TRBV3-2), the J gene TRBJ2-5, with D unresolved. Germline CDR1 is LGHDT and CDR2 is YNNKEL (reference sequence). V gave up 2 bases and J gave up 5 bases, with 3 bases separating them. The CDR3 loop spans 11 amino acids.

The chain combines TRBV6-5 with TRBJ2-7, with 7 positions matching TRBD1. J was trimmed by 3 bases and V by 1 base; bases with no gene match: 6. The germline V gene has CDR1 MNHEY and CDR2 SVGAGI. The CDR3 is made up of 15 amino acids. This CDR3 reads CASSYWQGVSYEQYF. In DNA, the CDR3 is TGTGCCAGCAGTTACTGGCAGGGGGTTAGCTACGAGCAGTACTTC.

This sequence joins TRBV18 and TRBJ2-1, with TRBD1 matching 9 bases. Trimming removed 0 bases from V and 5 bases from J; junction bases left unmatched: 5. The germline gives CDR1 KGHSH, CDR2 LQKENI. CDR3 length equals 16 residues. The CDR3, as DNA: TGTGCCAGCTCACCACCGGGACAGGGAATGAACAATGAGCAGTTCTTC. This codes for CASSPPGQGMNNEQFF.

The CDR3 reads CASSIRQGSNQPQHF. CDR3 DNA sequence: TGTGCCAGTAGTATCCGACAGGGGAGCAATCAGCCCCAGCATTTT. The V and J genes are TRBV19 and TRBJ1-5, with 8 bases lining up with TRBD1. V shed 3 bases, J shed 1 base, and the junction held 2 bases outside the gene matches. Per the germline V gene, CDR1 is LNHDA and CDR2 is SQIVND (reference sequence). This CDR3 is built from 15 residues.

This rearrangement joins TRBV10-3 to TRBJ2-2; D unclear. The V end lost 0 bases, the J end lost 6 bases, and 11 bases lay between the germline ends. There are 15 residues in the CDR3. The germline V gene has CDR1 ENHRY and CDR2 SYGVKD. The CDR3 is CAISESTRNAGELFF. The CDR3 DNA reads as TGTGCCATCAGTGAGTCGACGAGGAATGCCGGGGAGCTGTTTTTT.

The chain carries TRBV7-6 and TRBJ2-7, with 7 bases that match TRBD1. The junction had 12 bases not matched to a gene; V was cut back by 3 bases and J by 4 bases. The CDR3 covers 16 residues. CDR1 and CDR2 (germline): SGHVS, FNYEAQ. CDR3 bases: TGTGCCAGCAGCTTGATATCGGAGACAGGGAAATACGAGCAGTACTTC. Protein sequence: CASSLISETGKYEQYF.

The chain joins TRBV27 to TRBJ1-5; TRBD1 might be the D (5 bases). V was cut by 6 bases and J by 11 bases, with 17 bases left in between. The CDR3 is made up of 13 amino acids. The V gene's germline CDR1 is MNHEY and CDR2 SMNVEV (reference sequence). The CDR3 region is CASSQMVRGAQHF. In DNA, the CDR3 is TGTGCCAGCAGCCAGATGGTCCGGGGGGCCCAGCATTTT.

The V gene is TRBV6-5, the J gene TRBJ1-4, with TRBD1 identical over 7 bases. There are 16 residues in the CDR3. J lost 1 base, V lost 2 bases, and 4 bases had no gene match. CDR1 and CDR2 from the germline V gene are MNHEY and SVGAGI. CDR3 region: CASSYGAGGTNEKLFF. The CDR3 DNA reads TGTGCCAGCAGTTACGGGGCAGGGGGAACTAATGAAAAACTGTTTTTT.

This chain joins TRBV28 and TRBJ2-1; 12 bases fit TRBD1. CDR3 length equals 15 residues. The V gene end was trimmed by 6 bases and the J gene end by 8 bases; junction bases not matched to a gene: 8. Germline CDR1 and CDR2: MDHEN and SYDVKM. The CDR3 DNA reads TGTGCCAGCAGAACATCGGGACAGGGGGCCTATGAGCAGTTCTTC. As protein: CASRTSGQGAYEQFF.